Following are 11 T cell receptor beta chains from one sample sequenced in a study of T cells in localized non-small cell lung cancer (dated by TCRdb to the early 2020s). The method behind the library was the immunoSEQ multiplex PCR assay. The source is immuneACCESS, and TCRdb retained only in-frame sequences with V and J called. Part of the clones is not carried over; for the studies checked, unresolved V genes explain less than half of this, and the remainder is unexplained. The sample data list roughly 40,000 clones, and 81% of these were observed just once. Jointly, the top ten make up around 6.6% of the sample. Specimen: peripheral blood mononuclear cells, collected before any cancer treatment. The receptor source for this set is a male donor aged 60 or older with stage II lung adenocarcinoma.

The chain links TRBV5-4 to TRBJ1-3, with 7 bases aligning to TRBD1. CDR3 length: 16 amino acids. With 6 bases clipped from V and 0 bases from J, the junction kept 9 bases outside the gene matches. Per germline, CDR1 SGHNT and CDR2 YYREEE (reference sequence). The CDR3 DNA reads as TGTGCCAGCACCATCACGACAGGGCGCTCTGGAAACACCATATATTTT. This codes for CASTITTGRSGNTIYF.

This clone showed up just a few times. The V call is TRBV18, the J call TRBJ1-1, with D possibly matching TRBD1 (5 bases). CDR3 length: 14 amino acids. Trimming removed 5 bases from V and 11 bases from J, with 21 bases in between. Germline V gene sequence: CDR1 KGHSH, CDR2 LQKENI. The CDR3 sequence is CASSGSAPGTGAFF. CDR3 bases: TGTGCCAGCTCAGGATCTGCTCCCGGGACTGGGGCTTTCTTT.

The rearrangement joins TRBV25-1 to TRBJ2-4; D is possibly TRBD1 (6 bases). The germline gives CDR1 MGHDK, CDR2 SYGVNS. V lost 3 bases and J lost 0, with 9 bases in between. CDR3 length equals 15 residues. CDR3 nucleotides: TGTGCCAGCAGTGAGGGGGCCCTAGCCAAAAACATTCAGTACTTC. The encoded protein is CASSEGALAKNIQYF. The full variable domain, completed using reference TRBV25-1 and TRBJ2-4, is EADIYQTPRYLVIGTGKKITLECSQTMGHDKMYWYQQDPGMELHLIHYSYGVNSTEKGDLSSESTVSRIRTEHFPLTLESARPSHTSQYLCASSEGALAKNIQYFGAGTRLSVL.

This clone was seen a few times. CDR3 nucleotides: TGTGCCAGCAGCTTAGCGCTATCGGCGGATACGCAGTATTTT. Translated, it gives CASSLALSADTQYF. The chain has TRBV7-9 and TRBJ2-3, with D uncertain. The germline V gene has CDR1 SEHNR and CDR2 FQNEAQ (reference sequence). V was cut by 0 bases and J by 6 bases, with 10 bases left in between. CDR3 length: 14 residues.

V usage is TRBV4-2 and J usage is TRBJ2-1; D gene unclear. Trimming left V 0 bases short and J 7 bases short, with 4 bases between. The germline V gene encodes CDR1 LGHNA and CDR2 YNFKEQ. This CDR3 spans 12 amino acids. CDR3 residues: CASSQDGNEQFF. The CDR3 region has the DNA TGTGCCAGCAGCCAAGACGGGAATGAGCAGTTCTTC.

This clone appeared a few times. The gene calls are TRBV6-6 and TRBJ2-3; TRBD2 matches at 7 bases. Germline values: CDR1 MNHNY, CDR2 SVGAGI (reference sequence). Germline trimming cut 6 bases from V and 1 base from J; bases unmatched to any gene: 10. The CDR3 consists of 16 residues. CDR3 amino acids: CASRDGGRRGTDTQYF. The CDR3 DNA reads TGTGCCAGCAGGGACGGCGGGAGAAGGGGCACAGATACGCAGTATTTT.

The chain employs TRBV27 and TRBJ2-3; D gene ambiguous. Between the trimmed V and J ends, which lost 8 bases and 7 bases, there was a span of 10 bases. CDR1 MNHEY and CDR2 SMNVEV come from the germline V gene (reference sequence). This CDR3 has 11 residues. The CDR3 protein is CASASSNTQYF. CDR3 nucleotide sequence: TGTGCCAGCGCCAGTTCAAATACGCAGTATTTT.

The rearrangement joins TRBV19 to TRBJ2-2; D perhaps matches TRBD1 (6 bases). Germline-derived CDR1 and CDR2 are LNHDA and SQIVND (reference sequence). The CDR3 loop spans 17 amino acids. V lost 6 bases to trimming and J lost 2 bases, with 19 bases between them. The CDR3 loop reads CASRLNGRGTNTGELFF. The CDR3 bases are TGTGCCAGTAGGCTTAACGGTAGAGGGACAAACACCGGGGAGCTGTTTTTT.

This rearrangement joins TRBV28 to TRBJ2-1; possibly TRBD1 or TRBD2 for D (5 bases each). The V end was cut by 7 bases, the J end by 9 bases, with 13 bases between. Germline CDR1 is MDHEN and CDR2 is SYDVKM. This CDR3 is built from 12 residues. The CDR3 loop is CASTITRGEQFF. The CDR3, as DNA: TGTGCCAGCACCATTACTAGGGGTGAGCAGTTCTTC.

The V call is TRBV21-1, the J call TRBJ1-2; the D segment call TRBD1 is taken from the table without a DNA check. TRBV21-1 counts as a pseudogene. This CDR3 has 14 amino acids. The CDR3 nucleotides are TGTGCCAGCATATTACCGACACCTAACTATGGCTACACCTTC. Its translation is CASILPTPNYGYTF.

The V gene is TRBV6-5, the J gene TRBJ2-1, with a tentative D call TRBD1 (5 bases). Germline V gene data show CDR1 as MNHEY and CDR2 as SVGAGI. Trimming removed 2 bases at V and 5 bases at J, with 16 bases between. The CDR3 runs to 16 residues. CDR3 sequence (DNA): TGTGCCAGCAGTTACCTCCAGGGAAGGAAGGACAATGAGCAGTTCTTC. This codes for CASSYLQGRKDNEQFF.